The 18 T cell receptor beta chains below all came from one sample that was sequenced in a study of identifying expanded T cells in peripheral blood. Sequencing was performed with immunoSEQ multiplex PCR; in TCRdb, only in-frame clones are kept and a portion is missing. The table lists roughly 90,000 clones, around 84% of them singletons. Sequencing was done on a sample of blood. Every receptor here comes from a person aged 18 to 75 in good health.

The chain couples TRBV11-2 to TRBJ2-7, with D maybe TRBD1 (6 bases). V was pared by 2 bases and J by 6 bases, with 14 bases between. There are 14 residues in the CDR3. CDR1 is SGHAT and CDR2 is FQNNGV in the germline V gene. The CDR3 loop reads CASSLRQGLAEQYF. CDR3 nucleotide sequence: TGTGCCAGCAGCTTACGGCAGGGGCTGGCCGAGCAGTACTTC.

The chain is built from TRBV5-1 and TRBJ1-2; 9 bases agree with TRBD1. This CDR3 comprises 16 residues. J lost 4 bases, V lost 4 bases, and 11 bases had no gene match. Per germline, CDR1 SGHRS and CDR2 YFSETQ. The CDR3 protein is CASSLGQGRPIYGYTF. The DNA for the CDR3 is TGCGCCAGCAGCCTTGGACAGGGGAGGCCAATCTATGGCTACACCTTC.

V usage is TRBV6-5 and J usage is TRBJ2-7, with 7 nucleotides matching TRBD1. Germline assignment: CDR1 MNHEY and CDR2 SVGAGI. J lost 5 bases, V lost 6 bases, and 10 bases had no gene match. The CDR3 is 14 amino acids. This chain's CDR3 is CASRNRDSINEQYF. CDR3 in DNA: TGTGCCAGCAGAAATAGGGACAGTATTAACGAGCAGTACTTC.

This chain uses TRBV13 with TRBJ2-3; 9 bases line up with TRBD2. CDR1 and CDR2 from the germline V gene are PRHDT and FYEKMQ (reference sequence). V shed 5 bases and J 3 bases; nucleotides not matched to a gene: 15. The CDR3 is 18 residues long. The CDR3 reads CASSPATGGGGWTDTQYF. CDR3 DNA: TGTGCCAGCAGCCCCGCAACCGGCGGGGGGGGCTGGACAGATACGCAGTATTTT.

The chain recombines TRBV27 with TRBJ2-7; D unresolved. The germline V and J ends were trimmed by 10 bases and 0 bases, with 13 bases remaining between them. The CDR3 loop spans 13 amino acids. CDR1 is MNHEY, CDR2 SMNVEV, per germline (reference sequence). The DNA of the CDR3 is TGTGCCACCCGCTTGGCTGACTCCTACGAGCAGTACTTC. Its translation is CATRLADSYEQYF.

For this clone: Relative to the germline gene, one junction end is altered; a read error may explain this. This rearrangement joins TRBV5-3 to TRBJ2-7; D gene ambiguous. TRBV5-3 is an ORF for which the function is uncertain. The CDR3 has 14 amino acids. The DNA for the CDR3 is TGTGCCAGCAGCTACGAGAGTTCCGAGGACGAGCAGTACTTC. Protein sequence: CASSYESSEDEQYF.

This chain links TRBV4-3 with TRBJ2-7; 10 bases are shared with TRBD2. The V gene's germline CDR1 is LGHNA and CDR2 YSLEER. V shed 1 base and J 2 bases; nucleotides not matched to a gene: 5. This CDR3 is 16 amino acids long. DNA of the CDR3: TGCGCCAGCAGCCAAGGTGGGAGCGGGGGGGCCTACGAGCAGTACTTC. Its protein is CASSQGGSGGAYEQYF.

The chain employs TRBV7-2 and TRBJ1-4, with D uncertain. This CDR3 has 13 amino acids. Germline lookup yields CDR1 SGHTA and CDR2 FQGNSA. Trimming took 9 bases from V and 0 from J, leaving 8 bases between them. CDR3 DNA sequence: TGTGCCAGTGGGAGAGCAACTAATGAAAAACTGTTTTTT. Translated, it gives CASGRATNEKLFF.

The chain joins TRBV5-1 to TRBJ1-2, with a weak D call TRBD1 (6 bases). CDR3 length equals 14 residues. V lost 1 base and J lost 6, with 13 bases in between. Germline-derived CDR1 and CDR2 are SGHRS and YFSETQ. The CDR3 DNA is TGCGCCAGCAGCTTGTTGGGGGCGCAGGATGGCTACACCTTC. As protein: CASSLLGAQDGYTF.

This chain uses TRBV30 with TRBJ2-1; D uncertain. Germline CDR1 reads GTSNPN; CDR2 reads SVGIG (reference sequence). The CDR3 contains 11 residues. The V gene lost 0 bases and the J gene lost 10 bases, with 7 bases spanning the gap. The CDR3 DNA follows: TGTGCCTGGAGTGTGGATAGGGAGCAGTTCTTC. Encoded protein: CAWSVDREQFF.

The chain carries TRBV12-5 and TRBJ1-6; D gene uncertain. V lost 5 bases and J lost 8, with 10 bases in between. Germline CDR1 LGHNT, CDR2 FRNRAP. This CDR3 has 13 amino acids. The CDR3 sequence: CASGLGAYSPLHF. As DNA, the CDR3 is TGTGCTAGTGGTCTGGGCGCGTATTCACCCCTCCACTTT. The whole variable domain, remainder taken from reference TRBV12-5 and TRBJ1-6, is DARVTQTPRHKVTEMGQEVTMRCQPILGHNTVFWYRQTMMQGLELLAYFRNRAPLDDSGMPKDRFSAEMPDATLATLKIQPSEPRDSAVYFCASGLGAYSPLHFGNGTRLTVT.

V is TRBV4-1 and J is TRBJ2-3; 7 bases align to TRBD1. With V trimmed by 6 bases and J by 4 bases, 7 bases remained unmatched. The CDR3 has 14 residues. Germline V gene sequence: CDR1 MGHRA, CDR2 YSYEKL. In DNA form, the CDR3 reads TGCGCCAGCAGTTACGCTACAGGGGCAGATACGCAGTATTTT. Translated, it gives CASSYATGADTQYF.

The rearrangement joins TRBV6-5 to TRBJ1-1; possible D gene TRBD1, 6 bases. CDR3 length: 13 residues. Per germline, CDR1 MNHEY and CDR2 SVGAGI. Trimming removed 4 bases at V and 2 bases at J, with 8 bases between. CDR3 coding DNA: TGTGCCAGCAGTTGGACAGTAAACACTGAAGCTTTCTTT. It specifies CASSWTVNTEAFF.

The CDR3 is CASSDQGARAEAFF. Written as DNA, the CDR3 is TGCGCCAGCAGTGACCAGGGGGCGCGGGCTGAAGCTTTCTTT. The chain joins TRBV10-1 to TRBJ1-1; 8 bases match TRBD1. This CDR3 is built from 14 residues. Per the germline V gene, CDR1 is WNHNN and CDR2 is SYGVQD (reference sequence). The V gene end was trimmed by 3 bases and the J gene end by 6 bases; junction bases not matched to a gene: 6.

The genes are TRBV27 and TRBJ2-7; no clear D gene. Trimming cost V 6 bases and J 5 bases, with 17 bases left between them. The CDR3 totals 14 residues. Germline lookup yields CDR1 MNHEY and CDR2 SMNVEV (reference sequence). CDR3 sequence: CASSHLQRSHEQYF. CDR3 sequence (DNA): TGTGCCAGCAGCCACCTACAGAGGAGTCACGAGCAGTACTTC.

The rearrangement links TRBV5-1 to TRBJ2-5; the D gene is possibly TRBD2 (5 bases). The CDR3 consists of 15 residues. Between the trimmed V and J ends, which lost 0 bases and 5 bases, there was a span of 14 bases. Germline V gives CDR1 SGHRS, CDR2 YFSETQ. CDR3 amino acids: CASSLGLSVGETQYF. The CDR3 DNA sequence: TGCGCCAGCAGCTTGGGACTAAGTGTGGGGGAGACCCAGTACTTC.

The CDR3 sequence is CASSLTHNEQFF. Here the CDR3 DNA reads TGTGCCAGCAGCTTGACCCACAATGAGCAGTTCTTC. The chain couples TRBV5-4 to TRBJ2-1, with D unresolved. The germline V and J ends were trimmed by 1 base and 5 bases, with 4 bases remaining between them. There are 12 residues in the CDR3. Germline V gene sequence: CDR1 SGHNT, CDR2 YYREEE (reference sequence).

V and J are TRBV2 and TRBJ2-1; tentatively, D is TRBD2 (5 bases). The CDR3 runs to 14 residues. From germline, CDR1 is SNHLY and CDR2 FYNNEI. V lost 6 bases and J lost 0, with 9 bases in between. This CDR3 is CASSLGLSYNEQFF. Here the CDR3 DNA reads TGTGCCAGCAGCTTAGGACTCTCCTACAATGAGCAGTTCTTC.